This T cell receptor beta chain was documented in a study of T cell repertoires in cytomegalovirus infection. The wider study: Evidence of both CMV infection and a matching HLA type came from public TCR beta signatures. Findings of the study overall: Clonotype analysis showed dominance of the ex vivo response by HLA-C-restricted CMV-specific TCR beta clonotypes. Carriers of CMV plus the relevant HLA were identified by cumulative public TCR beta family frequency.

Each CDR3 protein is one row after TCRdb ran MiXCR on the reads. The table lists about 310,000 distinct CDR3 sequences, roughly a sixth of them singletons. Remarks on this clonotype: Its antigen is unidentified.

This CDR3 is built from 12 residues. The V end lost 7 bases, the J end lost 7 bases, and 13 bases lay between the germline ends. The germline V gene has CDR1 SNHLY and CDR2 FYNNEI. This clonotype was sampled from a human donor in good health (CMV status not recorded). Some clones in this sample may be carry-over from other donors' samples. Sequencing was performed on PBMCs. J is TRBJ1-1 and V is TRBV2, with D perhaps TRBD1 (6 bases). CDR3 in DNA: TGTGCCAGCACAGGGGCGAACCTTGAAGCTTTCTTT. This encodes CASTGANLEAFF.